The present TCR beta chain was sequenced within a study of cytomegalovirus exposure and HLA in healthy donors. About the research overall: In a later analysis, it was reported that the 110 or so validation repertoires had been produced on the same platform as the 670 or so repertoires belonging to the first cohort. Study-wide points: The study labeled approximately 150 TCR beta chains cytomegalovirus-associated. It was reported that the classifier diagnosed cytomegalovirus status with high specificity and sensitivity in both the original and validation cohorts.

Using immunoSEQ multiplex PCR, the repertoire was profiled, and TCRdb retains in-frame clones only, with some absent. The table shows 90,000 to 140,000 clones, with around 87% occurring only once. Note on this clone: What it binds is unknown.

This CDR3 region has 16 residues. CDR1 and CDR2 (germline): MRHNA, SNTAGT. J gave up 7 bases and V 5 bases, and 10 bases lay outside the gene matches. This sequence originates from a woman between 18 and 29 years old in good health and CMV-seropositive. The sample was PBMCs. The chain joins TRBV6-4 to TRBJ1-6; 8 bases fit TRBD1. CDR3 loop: CASSPNAGTGNSPLHF. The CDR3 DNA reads TGTGCCAGCAGTCCTAACGCGGGGACAGGAAATTCACCCCTCCACTTT.